This T cell receptor beta chain is drawn from a study of T-cell memory formation after mild COVID-19. A single record per CDR3 protein comes from TCRdb applying MiXCR to the 5' RACE reads. Of 300,000 to 400,000 distinct CDR3 sequences in the sample, approximately 15% were seen once. The CDR3 is made up of 15 amino acids. Deletions cut 8 bases from V and 2 bases from J, with 17 bases between. The germline gives CDR1 ENHRY, CDR2 SYGVKD. The receptor's source is a man aged 18 to 29 who had mild COVID-19 (a few samples of this study predate the infection). Cell type and time point are not known. The sequenced sample was PBMCs or a T cell subset sorted from them (not recorded which). This sequence joins TRBV10-3 and TRBJ2-3; D ambiguous. CDR3 sequence reads: CAISDDLRNTDTQYF. The CDR3 DNA reads as TGTGCCATCTCAGACGACCTACGAAACACAGATACGCAGTATTTT.